The table lists the clone carrying this T cell receptor beta chain with a count of one. One entry per CDR3 protein, called by TCRdb with MiXCR from the reads. The repertoire has 300,000 or so distinct CDR3 sequences, about 25% of them found once; the top ten carry approximately 15%. This sample is drawn from a study of T cell repertoires in cytomegalovirus infection. As for the study in general: Through public TCR beta signatures, both CMV infection and matching HLA type were indicated.

This CDR3 is 16 amino acids long. Trimming took off 5 bases at V and 1 base at J, with 16 bases between the two ends. Germline-derived CDR1 and CDR2 are MNHNY and SVGAGI (reference sequence). The sequence was obtained from a human donor in good health (CMV status not recorded). Some clones in this sample may be carry-over from other donors' samples. Sequenced sample: PBMCs. This chain connects TRBV6-6 to TRBJ2-3; D not resolved. The CDR3, as DNA: TGTGCCAGCAGTCCCTCGGGTTCTACTGGCACAGATACGCAGTATTTT. This gives the protein CASSPSGSTGTDTQYF.